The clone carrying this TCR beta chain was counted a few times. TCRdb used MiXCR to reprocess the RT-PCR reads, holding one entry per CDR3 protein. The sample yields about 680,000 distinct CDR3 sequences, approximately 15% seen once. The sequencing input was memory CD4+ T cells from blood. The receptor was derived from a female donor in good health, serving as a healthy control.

The CDR3 region has the DNA TGTGCCAGCAGTCGGGACCGTGCCCTGATTTATGAGCAGTTCTTC. Protein product: CASSRDRALIYEQFF. V usage is TRBV12-3 or TRBV12-4 and J usage is TRBJ2-1; D tentatively reads TRBD1 or TRBD2 (5 bases each). Trimming shortened V by 5 bases and J by 8 bases, and 19 bases separated the two germline ends. This CDR3 spans 15 amino acids.